This TCR beta chain was sequenced during a study of blood T cell repertoires in COVID-19. Study information: Specimens from acute and convalescent COVID-19 originated in the United States, Italy and Spain. In each case, the material was cDNA or gDNA derived from T cells, B-cell-depleted T cells, or PBMCs.

Germline V gene data show CDR1 as LGHNA and CDR2 as YNFKEQ. CDR3 length: 15 amino acids. Unmatched junction bases numbered 11, after V lost 2 bases and J lost 8 bases. Study processing details: Cell counts per sample came from amplifying reference gene primers. TCRdb's copy holds only in-frame clones and misses some; the assay was immunoSEQ multiplex PCR. From that table come the V and J calls and clone size; the DNA was used to work out D and trimming. The sample contains about 120,000 clones, 70% to 85% of which appear only once. The source material was peripheral blood. The rearrangement joins TRBV4-2 to TRBJ1-2, with 7 bases aligning to TRBD1. This TCR was recovered from a woman in her 70s with acute or convalescent COVID-19. CDR3 DNA sequence: TGTGCCAGCAGCCAACCTCAAGGAGGGGGCGAAGGCTACACCTTC. It encodes CASSQPQGGGEGYTF.